Sequencing of this T cell receptor (beta chain) was carried out in a study of control samples from healthy donors and cancer patients. The length of the CDR3 is 11 residues. Germline CDR1 is MDHEN and CDR2 is SYDVKM. V lost 3 bases and J 4 bases, leaving 4 bases between the germline ends. Profiled with immunoSEQ multiplex PCR; TCRdb holds only in-frame clones, not every one. Of 35,000 to 45,000 clones in the sample, around four fifths are singletons; the top ten hold around 50%. Sequencing used blood. The chain uses TRBV28 and TRBJ2-7, with unresolved D. The clonotype was recovered from a man aged 60-69 years in good health. Here the CDR3 DNA reads TGTGCCAGCAGTTTGGGGTACGAGCAGTACTTC. It translates to CASSLGYEQYF.